One and the same sample provided the 21 T cell receptor beta chains below, sequenced in a study of blood T cell repertoires in COVID-19. TCRdb's copy holds only in-frame clones and misses some; the assay was immunoSEQ multiplex PCR. The repertoire consists of about 81,000 clones, with about 96% occurring once and the leading ten covering approximately 4.2%. Sequencing was performed on peripheral blood. Source of these receptors: a human donor with active COVID-19. The donor label of this sample is uncertain.

The chain couples TRBV24-1 to TRBJ2-3, with D perhaps TRBD2 (5 bases). In germline, CDR1 is KGHDR, CDR2 SFDVKD. Trimming removed 4 bases from V and 0 bases from J, with 13 bases in between. CDR3 length: 16 residues. CDR3 region: CATSEWPSTSTDTQYF. The CDR3, as DNA: TGTGCCACCAGTGAATGGCCTAGCACTAGCACAGATACGCAGTATTTT.

DNA of the CDR3: TGTGCCAGCAGCTTAGGCGGGGGGCCCGGGGAGACCCAGTACTTC. It yields the protein CASSLGGGPGETQYF. This chain links TRBV7-2 with TRBJ2-5; 8 nucleotides align to TRBD2. Germline lookup yields CDR1 SGHTA and CDR2 FQGNSA. CDR3 length: 15 residues. With V trimmed by 1 base and J by 5 bases, 6 bases remained unmatched. Full variable domain (missing parts from reference TRBV7-2 and TRBJ2-5): GAGVSQSPSNKVTEKGKDVELRCDPISGHTALYWYRQSLGQGLEFLIYFQGNSAPDKSGLPSDRFSAERTGGSVSTLTIQRTQQEDSAVYLCASSLGGGPGETQYFGPGTRLLVL.

The genes are TRBV28 and TRBJ2-2; 7 nucleotides agree with TRBD1. V lost 5 bases and J lost 6; bases outside the gene matches: 6. The CDR3 is 14 amino acids. CDR1 is MDHEN, CDR2 SYDVKM, per germline. CDR3 protein: CASSAGGIAGELFF. The DNA of the CDR3 is TGTGCCAGCAGTGCAGGGGGAATCGCCGGGGAGCTGTTTTTT.

The chain recombines TRBV7-9 with TRBJ2-1, with TRBD2 matching 14 bases. Per the germline V gene, CDR1 is SEHNR and CDR2 is FQNEAQ (reference sequence). V lost 5 bases to trimming and J lost 6 bases; unmatched junction nucleotides: 6. There are 16 residues in the CDR3. The CDR3 here is CASSVPGLAGVNEQFF. CDR3 in DNA: TGTGCCAGCAGCGTTCCGGGACTAGCGGGAGTCAATGAGCAGTTCTTC.

The chain carries TRBV18 and TRBJ2-1, with 7 bases fitting TRBD1. The CDR3 has 17 residues. The V segment lost 3 bases and the J segment 5 bases; nucleotides outside the gene matches: 13. Germline-derived CDR1 and CDR2 are KGHSH and LQKENI. The CDR3 reads CASSPNSPETGDNEQFF. Written as DNA, the CDR3 is TGTGCCAGCTCACCTAACTCCCCTGAAACAGGGGACAATGAGCAGTTCTTC. The full variable domain, completed using reference TRBV18 and TRBJ2-1, is NAGVMQNPRHLVRRRGQEARLRCSPMKGHSHVYWYRQLPEEGLKFMVYLQKENIIDESGMPKERFSAEFPKEGPSILRIQQVVRGDSAAYFCASSPNSPETGDNEQFFGPGTRLTVL.

The chain has TRBV3-1 (or the pseudogene TRBV3-2) and TRBJ2-7, with TRBD1 matching 9 bases. The CDR3 is 14 residues long. CDR1 and CDR2 (germline): LGHDT, YNNKEL (reference sequence). V lost 7 bases, J lost 11 bases, and 15 bases stayed unmatched. The chain's CDR3 is CASTPGRGTGPKYF. The CDR3 DNA reads TGTGCCAGCACCCCCGGCCGCGGGACAGGGCCCAAGTACTTC.

V and J are TRBV25-1 and TRBJ1-4; D not resolved. The CDR3 length is 15 residues. The germline V gene encodes CDR1 MGHDK and CDR2 SYGVNS. V was cut by 5 bases and J by 4 bases, with 14 bases left in between. In nucleotides, the CDR3 is TGTGCCAGCAGTACTCGTGAGGAGTATAATGAAAAACTGTTTTTT. Amino acids: CASSTREEYNEKLFF.

The V and J genes are TRBV5-6 and TRBJ2-1, with D maybe TRBD2 (6 bases). Deletions cut 5 bases from V and 7 bases from J, with 22 bases between. This CDR3 contains 16 residues. Germline values: CDR1 SGHDT, CDR2 YYEEEE. The chain's CDR3 is CASRNEAGSPVNEQFF. CDR3 DNA: TGTGCCAGCAGGAATGAGGCCGGGAGTCCGGTGAATGAGCAGTTCTTC.

The rearrangement links TRBV5-1 to TRBJ2-6; possibly TRBD2 for D (5 bases). Germline V gene sequence: CDR1 SGHRS, CDR2 YFSETQ. The CDR3 length is 17 residues. Trimming shortened V by 0 bases and J by 2 bases, and 12 bases separated the two germline ends. CDR3 nucleotides: TGCGCCAGCAGCTTGGGGTACACGGGGACTGGGGCCAACGTCCTGACTTTC. Its protein is CASSLGYTGTGANVLTF.

The CDR3 is CASTPRGSIAKNIQYF. CDR3 nucleotides: TGTGCCAGCACCCCGCGCGGGTCAATAGCCAAAAACATTCAGTACTTC. The J gene is TRBJ2-4, the V gene TRBV6-2 or TRBV6-3; D may be TRBD2 (5 bases). Trimming took off 7 bases at V and 0 bases at J, with 16 bases between the two ends. CDR1 is MNHEY and CDR2 is SVGEGT in the germline V gene. The CDR3 totals 16 residues.

The V and J genes are TRBV21-1 and TRBJ2-1; the DNA was not used to check the table's D call, TRBD1. TRBV21-1 is an annotated pseudogene. This CDR3 is 17 amino acids long. CDR3 sequence (DNA): TGTGCCAGCAGCAAAACCGCCCGCAGGGGGTCGTTGGGTGAGCAGTTCTTC. It is translated as CASSKTARRGSLGEQFF.

This chain connects TRBV7-6 to TRBJ1-1; 7 positions match TRBD1. The CDR3 consists of 17 residues. Trimming removed 3 bases from V and 6 bases from J; junction bases left unmatched: 16. CDR1 and CDR2 (germline): SGHVS, FNYEAQ. This CDR3 reads CASSLMTPGQRNAEAFF. The CDR3 bases are TGTGCCAGCAGCTTGATGACCCCGGGACAGAGGAATGCTGAAGCTTTCTTT.

In its sample, this clone was seen once. CDR3 region: CASKGRVGSTEAFF. DNA for the CDR3: TGTGCCAGTAAAGGGAGGGTGGGAAGTACTGAAGCTTTCTTT. The chain joins TRBV19 to TRBJ1-1; D gene unclear. The CDR3 is 14 residues long. The germline V and J ends were trimmed by 7 bases and 5 bases, with 17 bases remaining between them. Germline assignment: CDR1 LNHDA and CDR2 SQIVND (reference sequence).

The V call is TRBV27, the J call TRBJ2-7; no clear D. The germline V gene has CDR1 MNHEY and CDR2 SMNVEV (reference sequence). The CDR3 consists of 11 residues. V dropped 6 bases and J dropped 2 bases, with 5 bases sitting between them. CDR3 coding DNA: TGTGCCAGCAGCTCCCCCTACGAGCAGTACTTC. Its translation is CASSSPYEQYF.

This chain links TRBV4-1 with TRBJ2-7, with TRBD2 identical over 8 bases. The CDR3 runs to 15 residues. Trimming at V came to 4 bases and at J to 3 bases, leaving 8 bases not matched to a gene. Germline V CDR1 and CDR2: MGHRA, YSYEKL. Here the CDR3 reads CASSPGAGADYEQYF. For the CDR3, the DNA is TGCGCCAGCAGCCCGGGAGCGGGGGCGGACTACGAGCAGTACTTC.

The genes are TRBV10-3 and TRBJ2-7; 10 positions agree with TRBD2. The CDR3 has 15 residues. Germline lookup yields CDR1 ENHRY and CDR2 SYGVKD. Trimming removed 4 bases from V and 3 bases from J; junction bases left unmatched: 6. As DNA, the CDR3 is TGTGCCATCAGTGGATCTAGCGGGAGTAGCTACGAGCAGTACTTC. This codes for CAISGSSGSSYEQYF.

The rearrangement links TRBV5-6 to TRBJ1-4, with 7 bases that match TRBD1. This CDR3 comprises 15 residues. Germline values: CDR1 SGHDT, CDR2 YYEEEE. Losses at the gene ends were 4 bases for V and 0 bases for J; bases not matched to a gene: 3. CDR3 sequence reads: CASSPRGSTNEKLFF. As DNA, the CDR3 is TGTGCCAGCAGCCCCAGGGGGTCAACTAATGAAAAACTGTTTTTT.

The J gene is TRBJ1-2, the V gene TRBV6-5; D may be TRBD1 (5 bases). Germline CDR1 reads MNHEY; CDR2 reads SVGAGI. This CDR3 is built from 15 residues. Trimming cost V 0 bases and J 0 bases, with 8 bases left between them. In DNA, the CDR3 is TGTGCCAGCAGTTACTCTCAGGGCCCTAACTATGGCTACACCTTC. Translating it yields CASSYSQGPNYGYTF.

The V call is TRBV7-8, the J call TRBJ2-7, with D unresolved. V was trimmed by 3 bases and J by 1 base, leaving 13 bases between them. Germline V lookup: CDR1 SGHVS, CDR2 FQNEAQ. CDR3 length equals 15 residues. CDR3 bases: TGTGCCAGCAGCTTGACCCCAGGTCAATCCTACGAGCAGTACTTC. Its translation: CASSLTPGQSYEQYF.

The chain uses TRBV11-2 and TRBJ1-2; 7 bases are a match to TRBD1. Germline assignment: CDR1 SGHAT and CDR2 FQNNGV. CDR3 size: 15 residues. V was clipped by 1 base and J by 5 bases; unmatched bases: 7. This chain's CDR3 is CASSLVPGGDYGYTF. In DNA, the CDR3 is TGTGCCAGCAGCTTAGTTCCAGGGGGAGATTATGGCTACACCTTC.

The J gene is TRBJ2-2, the V gene TRBV11-2, with 7 positions matching TRBD1. This CDR3 spans 15 amino acids. V lost 5 bases, J lost 2 bases, and 5 bases stayed unmatched. CDR1 is SGHAT and CDR2 is FQNNGV in the germline V gene. In DNA, the CDR3 is TGTGCCAGCAGCCCATGGGACAGCAACACCGGGGAGCTGTTTTTT. Translated, it gives CASSPWDSNTGELFF.